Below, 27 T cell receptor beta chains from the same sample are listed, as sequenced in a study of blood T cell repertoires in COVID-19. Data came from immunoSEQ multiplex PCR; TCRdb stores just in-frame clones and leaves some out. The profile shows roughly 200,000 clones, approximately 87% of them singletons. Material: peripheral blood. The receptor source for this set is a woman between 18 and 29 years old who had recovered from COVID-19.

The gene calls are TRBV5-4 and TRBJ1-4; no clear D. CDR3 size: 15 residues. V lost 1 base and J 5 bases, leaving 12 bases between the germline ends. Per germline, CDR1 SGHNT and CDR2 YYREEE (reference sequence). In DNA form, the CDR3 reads TGTGCCAGCAGCTTGCGGGCAGGCGGGAATGAAAAACTGTTTTTT. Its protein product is CASSLRAGGNEKLFF.

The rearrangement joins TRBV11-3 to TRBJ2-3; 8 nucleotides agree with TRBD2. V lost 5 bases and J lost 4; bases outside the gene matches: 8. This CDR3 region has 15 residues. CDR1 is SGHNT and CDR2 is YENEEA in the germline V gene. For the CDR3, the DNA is TGTGCCAGCAGCCGCGAAGGGACTAGGTCAGATACGCAGTATTTT. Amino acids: CASSREGTRSDTQYF. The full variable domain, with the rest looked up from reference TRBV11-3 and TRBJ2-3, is EAGVVQSPRYKIIEKKQPVAFWCNPISGHNTLYWYLQNLGQGPELLIRYENEEAVDDSQLPKDRFSAERLKGVDSTLKIQPAELGDSAVYLCASSREGTRSDTQYFGPGTRLTVL.

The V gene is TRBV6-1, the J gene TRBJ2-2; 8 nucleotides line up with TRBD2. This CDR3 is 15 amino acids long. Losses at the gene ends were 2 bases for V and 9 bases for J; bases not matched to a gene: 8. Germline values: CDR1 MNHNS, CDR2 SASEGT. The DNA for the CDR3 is TGTGCCAGCAGTGAAATTAGCGGGGACCCCCGGGAGCTGTTTTTT. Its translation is CASSEISGDPRELFF.

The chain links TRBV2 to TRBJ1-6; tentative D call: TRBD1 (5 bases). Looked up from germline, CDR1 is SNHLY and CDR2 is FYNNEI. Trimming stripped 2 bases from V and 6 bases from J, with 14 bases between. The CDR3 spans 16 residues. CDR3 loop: CASSEYRGTFNSPLHF. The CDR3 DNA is TGTGCCAGCAGTGAATACCGAGGGACTTTTAATTCACCCCTCCACTTT. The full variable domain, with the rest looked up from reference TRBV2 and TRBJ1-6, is EPEVTQTPSHQVTQMGQEVILRCVPISNHLYFYWYRQILGQKVEFLVSFYNNEISEKSEIFDDQFSVERPDGSNFTLKIRSTKLEDSAMYFCASSEYRGTFNSPLHFGNGTRLTVT.

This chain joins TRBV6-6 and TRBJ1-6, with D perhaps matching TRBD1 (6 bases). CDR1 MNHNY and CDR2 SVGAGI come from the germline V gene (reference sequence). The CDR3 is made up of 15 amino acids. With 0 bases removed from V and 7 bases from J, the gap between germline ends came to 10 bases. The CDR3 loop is CASSYSMDRNSPLHF. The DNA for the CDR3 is TGTGCCAGCAGTTACTCGATGGACAGAAATTCACCCCTCCACTTT.

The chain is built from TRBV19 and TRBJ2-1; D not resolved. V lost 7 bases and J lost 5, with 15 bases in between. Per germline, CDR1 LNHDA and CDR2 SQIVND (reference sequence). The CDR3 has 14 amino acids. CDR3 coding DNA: TGTGCCAGTACCCAAAAAAACGTAGACAATGAGCAGTTCTTC. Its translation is CASTQKNVDNEQFF.

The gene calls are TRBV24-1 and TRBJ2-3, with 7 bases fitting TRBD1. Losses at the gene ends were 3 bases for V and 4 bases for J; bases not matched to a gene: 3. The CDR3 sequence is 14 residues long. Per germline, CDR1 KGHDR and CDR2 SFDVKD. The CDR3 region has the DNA TGTGCCACCAGTGATCCCACAGGGGCAGATACGCAGTATTTT. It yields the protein CATSDPTGADTQYF.

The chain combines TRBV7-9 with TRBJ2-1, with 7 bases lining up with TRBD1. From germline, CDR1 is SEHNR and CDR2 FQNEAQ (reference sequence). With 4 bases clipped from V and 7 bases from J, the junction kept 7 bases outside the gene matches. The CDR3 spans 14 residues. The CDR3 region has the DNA TGTGCCAGCAGCTGGAGACAGGGACAGAATGAGCAGTTCTTC. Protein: CASSWRQGQNEQFF.

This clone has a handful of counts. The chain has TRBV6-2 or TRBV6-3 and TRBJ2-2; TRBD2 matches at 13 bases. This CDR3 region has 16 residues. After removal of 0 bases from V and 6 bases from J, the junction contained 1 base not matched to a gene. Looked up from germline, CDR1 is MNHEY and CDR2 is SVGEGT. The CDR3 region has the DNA TGTGCCAGCAGTTACTCGACTAGCGGGGGGTCCGGGGAGCTGTTTTTT. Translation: CASSYSTSGGSGELFF.

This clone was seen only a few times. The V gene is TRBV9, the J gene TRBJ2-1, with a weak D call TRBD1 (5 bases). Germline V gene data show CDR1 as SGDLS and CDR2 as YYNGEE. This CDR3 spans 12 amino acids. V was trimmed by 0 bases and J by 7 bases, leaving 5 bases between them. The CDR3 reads CASSVGQNEQFF. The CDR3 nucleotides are TGTGCCAGCAGCGTAGGACAGAATGAGCAGTTCTTC. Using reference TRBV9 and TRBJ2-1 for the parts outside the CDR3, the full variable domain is DSGVTQTPKHLITATGQRVTLRCSPRSGDLSVYWYQQSLDQGLQFLIQYYNGEERAKGNILERFSAQQFPDLHSELNLSSLELGDSALYFCASSVGQNEQFFGPGTRLTVL.

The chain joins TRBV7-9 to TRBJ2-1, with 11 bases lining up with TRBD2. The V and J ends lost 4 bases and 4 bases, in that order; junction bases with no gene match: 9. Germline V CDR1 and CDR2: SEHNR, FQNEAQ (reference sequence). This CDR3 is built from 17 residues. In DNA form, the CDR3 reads TGTGCCAGCAGCTCTTCCGGGACTAGCGGCATATACAATGAGCAGTTCTTC. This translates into CASSSSGTSGIYNEQFF.

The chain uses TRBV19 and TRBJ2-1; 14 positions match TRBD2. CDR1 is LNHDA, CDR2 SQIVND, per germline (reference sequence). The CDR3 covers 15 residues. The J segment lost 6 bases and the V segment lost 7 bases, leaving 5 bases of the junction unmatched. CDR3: CASTWTSGGTNEQFF. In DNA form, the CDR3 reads TGTGCCAGTACCTGGACTAGCGGGGGGACCAATGAGCAGTTCTTC.

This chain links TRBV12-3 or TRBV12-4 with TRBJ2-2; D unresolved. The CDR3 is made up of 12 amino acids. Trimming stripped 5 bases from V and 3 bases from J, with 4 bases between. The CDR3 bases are TGTGCCAGCAGTATCGACACCGGGGAGCTGTTTTTT. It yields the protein CASSIDTGELFF.

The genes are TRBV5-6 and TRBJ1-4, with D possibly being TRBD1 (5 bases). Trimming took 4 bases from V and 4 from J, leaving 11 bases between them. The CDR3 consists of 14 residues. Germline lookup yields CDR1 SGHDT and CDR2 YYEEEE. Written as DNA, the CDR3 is TGTGCCAGCAGCCTAGGGGCTGGTAATGAAAAACTGTTTTTT. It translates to CASSLGAGNEKLFF.

The CDR3 is CASSQDLAGIYEQFF. As DNA, the CDR3 is TGTGCCAGCAGCCAAGATCTAGCGGGGATCTATGAGCAGTTCTTC. This chain connects TRBV3-1 (or the pseudogene TRBV3-2) to TRBJ2-1; 9 bases are a match to TRBD2. Germline V lookup: CDR1 LGHDT, CDR2 YNNKEL (reference sequence). With V trimmed by 0 bases and J by 8 bases, 5 bases remained unmatched. The CDR3 is made up of 15 amino acids.

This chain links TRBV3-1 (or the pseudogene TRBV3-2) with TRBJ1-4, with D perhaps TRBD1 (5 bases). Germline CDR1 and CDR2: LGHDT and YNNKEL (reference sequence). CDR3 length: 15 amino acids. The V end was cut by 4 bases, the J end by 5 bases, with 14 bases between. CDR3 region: CASSPVDSWNEKLFF. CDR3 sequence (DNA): TGTGCCAGCAGCCCGGTTGACAGCTGGAATGAAAAACTGTTTTTT.

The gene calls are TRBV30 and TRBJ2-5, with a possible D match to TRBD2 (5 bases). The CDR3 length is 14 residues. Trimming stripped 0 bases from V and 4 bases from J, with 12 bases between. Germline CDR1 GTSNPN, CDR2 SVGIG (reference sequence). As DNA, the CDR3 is TGTGCCTGGAGTGTTGCCGGGGATAGAGAGACCCAGTACTTC. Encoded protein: CAWSVAGDRETQYF.

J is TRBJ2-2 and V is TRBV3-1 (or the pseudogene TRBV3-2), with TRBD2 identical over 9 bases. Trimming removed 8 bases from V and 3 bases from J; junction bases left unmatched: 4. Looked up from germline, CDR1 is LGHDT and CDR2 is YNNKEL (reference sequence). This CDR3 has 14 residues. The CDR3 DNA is TGTGCCAGCTCTAGCGGGGAGCACACCGGGGAGCTGTTTTTT. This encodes CASSSGEHTGELFF.

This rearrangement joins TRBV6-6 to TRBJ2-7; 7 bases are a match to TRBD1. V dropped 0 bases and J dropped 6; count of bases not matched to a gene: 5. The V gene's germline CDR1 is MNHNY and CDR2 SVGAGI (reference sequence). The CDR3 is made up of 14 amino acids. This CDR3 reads CASSYSLGTAEQYF. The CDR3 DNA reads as TGTGCCAGCAGTTACTCTCTAGGGACAGCCGAGCAGTACTTC.

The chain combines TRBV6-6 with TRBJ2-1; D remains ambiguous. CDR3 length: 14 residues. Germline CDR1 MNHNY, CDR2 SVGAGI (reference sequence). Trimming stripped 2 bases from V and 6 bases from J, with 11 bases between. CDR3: CASSYPEGANEQFF. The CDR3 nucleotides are TGTGCCAGCAGTTACCCGGAAGGAGCCAATGAGCAGTTCTTC.

The CDR3 DNA reads TGTGCCAGCAGTCTAAGACCGGGACGGGGGAATGAGCAGTTCTTC. This translates into CASSLRPGRGNEQFF. This chain uses TRBV9 with TRBJ2-1; possible D gene TRBD2, 6 bases. The CDR3 runs 15 residues. Per germline, CDR1 SGDLS and CDR2 YYNGEE. V was pared by 5 bases and J by 7 bases, with 19 bases between. Full variable domain (missing parts from reference TRBV9 and TRBJ2-1): DSGVTQTPKHLITATGQRVTLRCSPRSGDLSVYWYQQSLDQGLQFLIQYYNGEERAKGNILERFSAQQFPDLHSELNLSSLELGDSALYFCASSLRPGRGNEQFFGPGTRLTVL.

The CDR3 DNA reads TGCGCCAGCAGCCCCGGACTAGCGGGAAACTACGAGCAGTACGTC. It encodes CASSPGLAGNYEQYV. The genes are TRBV5-1 and TRBJ2-7, with 12 bases that match TRBD2. V trimming: 4 bases; J trimming: 3 bases; junction bases outside the gene matches: 5. This CDR3 contains 15 residues. Germline loops: CDR1 SGHRS, CDR2 YFSETQ.

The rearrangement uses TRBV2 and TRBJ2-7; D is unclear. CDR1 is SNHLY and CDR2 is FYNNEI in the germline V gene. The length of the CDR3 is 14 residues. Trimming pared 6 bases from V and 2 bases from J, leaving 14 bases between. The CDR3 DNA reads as TGTGCCAGCAGCCCCGGTATCCCTCCCTACGAGCAGTACTTC. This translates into CASSPGIPPYEQYF.

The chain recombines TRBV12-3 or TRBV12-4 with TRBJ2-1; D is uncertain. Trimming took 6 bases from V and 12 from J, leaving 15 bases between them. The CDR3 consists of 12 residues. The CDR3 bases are TGTGCCAGCAGCTCACAAGCAGGTGTGCAGTTCTTC. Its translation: CASSSQAGVQFF.

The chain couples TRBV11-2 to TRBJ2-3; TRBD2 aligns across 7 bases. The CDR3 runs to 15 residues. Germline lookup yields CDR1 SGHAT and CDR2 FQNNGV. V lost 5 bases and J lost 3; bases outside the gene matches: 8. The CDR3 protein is CASSPVTGGTDTQYF. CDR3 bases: TGTGCCAGCAGCCCTGTTACGGGGGGAACAGATACGCAGTATTTT.

The CDR3 reads CASSVGTEQFF. In DNA form, the CDR3 reads TGTGCCAGCAGCGTAGGAACAGAGCAGTTCTTC. This rearrangement joins TRBV9 to TRBJ2-1, with no clear D. The CDR3 is made up of 11 amino acids. Germline V lookup: CDR1 SGDLS, CDR2 YYNGEE. V lost 0 bases and J lost 10, with 5 bases in between. The full variable domain, its missing parts supplied by reference TRBV9 and TRBJ2-1, is DSGVTQTPKHLITATGQRVTLRCSPRSGDLSVYWYQQSLDQGLQFLIQYYNGEERAKGNILERFSAQQFPDLHSELNLSSLELGDSALYFCASSVGTEQFFGPGTRLTVL.

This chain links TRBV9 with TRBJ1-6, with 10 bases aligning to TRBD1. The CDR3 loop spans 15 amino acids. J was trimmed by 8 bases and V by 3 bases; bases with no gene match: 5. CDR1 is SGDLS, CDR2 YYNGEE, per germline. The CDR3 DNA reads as TGTGCCAGCAGCGCCCGGGACAGGGGTGATTCACCCCTCCACTTT. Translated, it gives CASSARDRGDSPLHF. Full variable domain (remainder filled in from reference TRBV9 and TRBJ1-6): DSGVTQTPKHLITATGQRVTLRCSPRSGDLSVYWYQQSLDQGLQFLIQYYNGEERAKGNILERFSAQQFPDLHSELNLSSLELGDSALYFCASSARDRGDSPLHFGNGTRLTVT.